This T cell receptor beta chain was profiled in a study of cytotoxic CD8 clonotypes in ibrutinib-treated CLL. TCRdb keeps only in-frame clones here, not all; method: immunoSEQ multiplex PCR. The sample comprises fewer than 400,000 clones, 67% of which are singletons, and roughly 6.3% rests with the top ten. CDR3 length equals 12 residues. V lost 6 bases and J lost 9; bases outside the gene matches: 5. From germline, CDR1 is MDHEN and CDR2 SYDVKM. This clone was picked up a small number of times. The authors obtained approximately 2.2 micrograms of genomic DNA from cryopreserved PBMCs for TCR beta libraries.

This chain uses TRBV28 with TRBJ1-5; 7 bases fit TRBD1. The source of this sequence is a human donor with chronic lymphocytic leukemia. This specimen was PBMCs, taken after 36 months of ibrutinib treatment. The CDR3 spells CASRSGGMPQHF. Here the CDR3 DNA reads TGTGCCAGCAGGTCAGGGGGAATGCCCCAGCATTTT.